This is a list of T cell receptor beta chains from one sample in a study of T cell responses to AZD1222 COVID-19 vaccine. Sequencing was performed with immunoSEQ multiplex PCR; in TCRdb, only in-frame clones are kept and a portion is missing. The data contain 84,000 or so clones, 87% of them singletons. The sample in question was peripheral blood, obtained on day 0 of AZD1222 vaccination. The receptors were sampled from an adult in good health. The CDR3 runs from the conserved cysteine through the conserved F or W. The D gene is left open where the match is weak. Some rows mark clone size as missing; the rest say once, few, many or name a class of expanded clone.

CDR3: CAIGLAGGDTQYF
DNA: TGTGCCATCGGACTAGCGGGAGGGGATACGCAGTATTTT
size: .
D: TRBD2
V: TRBV10-3
J: TRBJ2-3

CDR3: CASSASGDTGELFF
DNA: TGTGCCAGCAGTGCTTCGGGCGACACCGGGGAGCTGTTTTTT
size: .
D: .
V: TRBV25-1
J: TRBJ2-2

CDR3: CASSLGGRNTGELFF
DNA: TGTGCCAGCAGCTTAGGCGGGCGGAACACCGGGGAGCTGTTTTTT
size: once
D: .
V: TRBV7-2
J: TRBJ2-2

CDR3: CASSQTGYGYTF
DNA: TGTGCCAGCAGTCAGACAGGATATGGCTACACCTTC
size: .
D: .
V: TRBV28
J: TRBJ1-2

CDR3: CAWKLDGASYEQYF
DNA: TGTGCCTGGAAGTTGGACGGGGCGAGCTACGAGCAGTACTTC
size: .
D: .
V: TRBV30
J: TRBJ2-7

CDR3: CASSASNYGYTF
DNA: TGTGCCAGCAGCGCCTCTAACTATGGCTACACCTTC
size: .
D: .
V: TRBV7-9
J: TRBJ1-2

CDR3: CASSDGTTTTDTQYF
DNA: TGTGCCAGCAGTGACGGGACTACTACCACAGATACGCAGTATTTT
size: .
D: TRBD2
V: TRBV6-4
J: TRBJ2-3

CDR3: CSVEDGRRDSYEQYF
DNA: TGCAGCGTTGAAGATGGGAGACGCGACTCCTACGAGCAGTACTTC
size: .
D: .
V: TRBV29-1
J: TRBJ2-7

CDR3: CASSLTLGRATQETQYF
DNA: TGTGCCAGCAGTTTGACCCTCGGGCGGGCGACCCAAGAGACCCAGTACTTC
size: few
D: .
V: TRBV27
J: TRBJ2-5

CDR3: CASSYPQEGLAGAYEQYF
DNA: TGTGCCAGCAGTTACCCTCAGGAGGGCCTAGCGGGGGCCTACGAGCAGTACTTC
size: .
D: TRBD2
V: TRBV6-2/TRBV6-3
J: TRBJ2-7

CDR3: CASSREGSYEQYF
DNA: TGCGCCAGCAGCCGCGAGGGGTCCTACGAGCAGTACTTC
size: .
D: .
V: TRBV5-1
J: TRBJ2-7

CDR3: CASRLAGTSGANVLTF
DNA: TGCGCCAGCAGACTAGCGGGAACCTCTGGGGCCAACGTCCTGACTTTC
size: .
D: TRBD2
V: TRBV5-1
J: TRBJ2-6

CDR3: CASSPSSGTSDEQFF
DNA: TGTGCCAGCAGTCCATCCTCCGGAACTAGCGATGAGCAGTTCTTC
size: .
D: TRBD2
V: TRBV6-5
J: TRBJ2-1

CDR3: CASSPRAVGLDTEAFF
DNA: TGTGCCAGCAGCCCGAGGGCTGTGGGGTTGGACACTGAAGCTTTCTTT
size: .
D: .
V: TRBV4-2
J: TRBJ1-1

CDR3: CATSGPTGTEAFF
DNA: TGTGCCACCAGCGGACCGACTGGCACTGAAGCTTTCTTT
size: .
D: .
V: TRBV15
J: TRBJ1-1

CDR3: CASSLTDYYGYTF
DNA: TGTGCCAGCAGCTTAACGGATTACTATGGCTACACCTTC
size: .
D: .
V: TRBV7-2
J: TRBJ1-2

CDR3: CAISESTGEETQYF
DNA: TGTGCCATCAGTGAGTCAACAGGGGAAGAGACCCAGTACTTC
size: .
D: TRBD1
V: TRBV10-3
J: TRBJ2-5

CDR3: CASSTQTYTDTQYF
DNA: TGTGCCAGTAGTACACAAACCTACACAGATACGCAGTATTTT
size: .
D: .
V: TRBV19
J: TRBJ2-3

CDR3: CASSDPLAGVGELFF
DNA: TGTGCCAGCAGTGACCCACTAGCGGGAGTTGGGGAGCTGTTTTTT
size: .
D: TRBD2
V: TRBV6-4
J: TRBJ2-2

CDR3: CASSLTGANVLTF
DNA: TGCGCCAGCAGTCTCACTGGGGCCAACGTCCTGACTTTC
size: .
D: .
V: TRBV10-2
J: TRBJ2-6

CDR3: CASSIVLVAAGVGYTF
DNA: TGTGCCAGTAGTATAGTTTTGGTGGCGGCAGGGGTTGGCTACACCTTC
size: .
D: .
V: TRBV19
J: TRBJ1-2

CDR3: CASRAGSYGYTF
DNA: TGTGCCAGCAGGGCAGGGTCCTATGGCTACACCTTC
size: .
D: .
V: TRBV2
J: TRBJ1-2

CDR3: CASSIALGGNQPQHF
DNA: TGTGCCAGTAGTATAGCTTTGGGCGGTAATCAGCCCCAGCATTTT
size: .
D: .
V: TRBV19
J: TRBJ1-5

CDR3: CASSEVQGGRGAEAFF
DNA: TGTGCCAGCAGTGAAGTACAGGGGGGTCGGGGGGCTGAAGCTTTCTTT
size: .
D: TRBD1
V: TRBV2
J: TRBJ1-1

CDR3: CASSLTLYTEAFF
DNA: TGTGCCAGCAGCCTCACCTTGTACACTGAAGCTTTCTTT
size: .
D: .
V: TRBV6-5
J: TRBJ1-1

CDR3: CASSVDPGLVYYEQYF
DNA: TGTGCCAGCAGCGTAGACCCGGGACTAGTTTACTACGAGCAGTACTTC
size: few
D: TRBD2
V: TRBV9
J: TRBJ2-7

CDR3: CASSLGGLSNQPQHF
DNA: TGTGCCAGCAGCTTAGGGGGTCTCAGCAATCAGCCCCAGCATTTT
size: .
D: .
V: TRBV7-6
J: TRBJ1-5

CDR3: CASSLIDVTGKAFF
DNA: TGTGCCAGCAGTTTAATTGATGTGACAGGAAAAGCTTTCTTT
size: few
D: .
V: TRBV27
J: TRBJ1-1

CDR3: CASSRFKGAGYGYTF
DNA: TGTGCCAGCAGTCGCTTTAAAGGGGCAGGCTATGGCTACACCTTC
size: .
D: .
V: TRBV6-5
J: TRBJ1-2

CDR3: CASSQGGQGRYEAFF
DNA: TGCGCCAGCAGCCAGGGTGGACAGGGGAGATACGAAGCTTTCTTT
size: .
D: TRBD1
V: TRBV4-3
J: TRBJ1-1

CDR3: CATGRAREQYF
DNA: TGTGCCACCGGACGAGCGAGGGAGCAGTACTTC
size: .
D: .
V: TRBV7-2
J: TRBJ2-7

CDR3: CASSQEGLAGNEQYF
DNA: TGCGCCAGCAGCCAAGAGGGGCTAGCGGGTAACGAGCAGTACTTC
size: .
D: TRBD2
V: TRBV4-3
J: TRBJ2-7

CDR3: CAISDESGGVYEQYF
DNA: TGTGCCATCAGTGACGAAAGCGGTGGTGTTTACGAGCAGTACTTC
size: .
D: .
V: TRBV10-3
J: TRBJ2-7

CDR3: CARSLVCAASGRLWEQFF
DNA: TGTGCCAGAAGCTTGGTTTGCGCGGCTAGCGGGAGACTATGGGAGCAGTTCTTC
size: once
D: TRBD2
V: TRBV5-3
J: TRBJ2-1

CDR3: CASSPTDGSSYNEQFF
DNA: TGTGCCAGCTCACCGACGGACGGAAGCTCCTACAATGAGCAGTTCTTC
size: .
D: .
V: TRBV18
J: TRBJ2-1

CDR3: CASSYGNNRALHF
DNA: TGTGCCAGCAGTTATGGGAACAATCGGGCCCTCCACTTT
size: .
D: .
V: TRBV6-2/TRBV6-3
J: TRBJ1-6